This TCR beta chain was recovered during a study of immune evolution from preneoplasia to lung adenocarcinoma. Findings of the study overall: Normal lung had the highest top T cell clone frequencies. Normal lung had highest clonality; later lesions appeared denser, more diverse.

Resections took place in Japan or China from about 2014 to 2018. This clone was seen a handful of times. Its antigen is not identified. The protocol was immunoSEQ multiplex PCR, while the TCRdb copy is restricted to in-frame clones and leaves out a portion. The data contain 850 to 1,400 clones, about four fifths of them singletons. The CDR3 spans 14 residues. CDR1 is SGHNT and CDR2 is YENEEA in the germline V gene. V gave up 0 bases and J gave up 1 base, with 6 bases separating them. The chain uses TRBV11-3 and TRBJ2-5; D is unclear. The sample consisted of FFPE atypical adenomatous hyperplasia tissue from the lung. The subset: atypical adenomatous hyperplasia (AAH), lung preneoplasia. This receptor was taken from a person aged 70 to 80 with lung adenocarcinoma. CDR3 sequence (DNA): TGTGCCAGCAGCTTAGATCTCCCCCAAGAGACCCAGTACTTC. Amino acid sequence: CASSLDLPQETQYF.